Each of the 30 T cell receptor beta chains below was sequenced from the same sample in a study of blood T cell repertoires in COVID-19. TCRdb's copy holds only in-frame clones and misses some; the assay was immunoSEQ multiplex PCR. This table has about 330,000 clones, around 86% appearing once. Material for sequencing was PBMCs or T cells enriched from blood (not recorded which). Every receptor here comes from a young woman who had recovered from COVID-19.

The rearrangement joins TRBV28 to TRBJ1-5, with 7 bases matching TRBD1. CDR3 length: 18 residues. CDR1 and CDR2 from the germline V gene are MDHEN and SYDVKM. V trimming: 4 bases; J trimming: 3 bases; junction bases outside the gene matches: 15. CDR3: CASSSGGQFGPTNQPQHF. The CDR3 DNA reads TGTGCCAGCAGTTCCGGGGGACAGTTCGGACCTACCAATCAGCCCCAGCATTTT.

The chain is built from TRBV27 and TRBJ2-2; the match to TRBD2 covers 11 bases. Per germline, CDR1 MNHEY and CDR2 SMNVEV (reference sequence). CDR3 length: 14 amino acids. After removal of 7 bases from V and 6 bases from J, the junction contained 4 bases not matched to a gene. Here the CDR3 reads CASTLAGGSGELFF. CDR3 coding DNA: TGTGCCAGCACTCTAGCGGGGGGATCCGGGGAGCTGTTTTTT.

The rearrangement uses TRBV5-6 and TRBJ2-5; perhaps TRBD1 as D (6 bases). V dropped 2 bases and J dropped 2 bases, with 10 bases sitting between them. The length of the CDR3 is 14 residues. The germline V gene encodes CDR1 SGHDT and CDR2 YYEEEE. The CDR3 here is CASSFDRLQETQYF. The CDR3 DNA sequence: TGTGCCAGCAGCTTCGACAGGTTACAAGAGACCCAGTACTTC.

The chain uses TRBV4-1 and TRBJ2-1; possible D gene TRBD2, 5 bases. There are 16 residues in the CDR3. Deletions cut 0 bases from V and 9 bases from J, with 18 bases between. Germline V gene sequence: CDR1 MGHRA, CDR2 YSYEKL. This chain's CDR3 is CASSQDRGPGWTEQFF. The CDR3 bases are TGCGCCAGCAGCCAAGATAGAGGGCCGGGGTGGACTGAGCAGTTCTTC.

This chain links TRBV29-1 with TRBJ1-2; the D is unclear. Germline V CDR1 and CDR2: SQVTM, ANQGSEA. V dropped 3 bases and J dropped 2 bases, with 16 bases sitting between them. The length of the CDR3 is 15 residues. CDR3 region: CSVESEAGLNYGYTF. The CDR3 DNA follows: TGCAGCGTTGAGAGTGAGGCAGGACTCAACTATGGCTACACCTTC.

The chain couples TRBV28 to TRBJ1-5, with 7 positions matching TRBD1. The germline gives CDR1 MDHEN, CDR2 SYDVKM. The CDR3 has 15 residues. Trimming removed 2 bases from V and 9 bases from J; junction bases left unmatched: 10. For the CDR3, the DNA is TGTGCCAGCAGTTTACTTAGGGGGCTCGGCGGGCCCCAGCATTTT. Amino acids: CASSLLRGLGGPQHF.

The rearrangement links TRBV6-1 to TRBJ1-2; weak D call: TRBD1 (5 bases). The CDR3 length is 15 residues. The germline V and J ends were trimmed by 3 bases and 8 bases, with 19 bases remaining between them. CDR1 is MNHNS, CDR2 SASEGT, per germline. CDR3 sequence: CASSDPGGGLQGYTF. CDR3 DNA sequence: TGTGCCAGCAGTGACCCCGGGGGGGGATTGCAAGGCTACACCTTC.

This clone occurred once. The chain is built from TRBV5-1 and TRBJ1-3, with D possibly matching TRBD1 (5 bases). V gave up 0 bases and J gave up 4 bases, with 11 bases separating them. Germline assignment: CDR1 SGHRS and CDR2 YFSETQ. The CDR3 has 15 amino acids. The CDR3: CASSLADSEGNTIYF. The CDR3 DNA reads as TGCGCCAGCAGCTTGGCCGACAGCGAGGGAAACACCATATATTTT.

This clone is categorized as hyperexpanded (1% or more). The rearrangement joins TRBV6-1 to TRBJ2-6; tentative D call: TRBD2 (5 bases). CDR1 and CDR2 from the germline V gene are MNHNS and SASEGT. This CDR3 contains 15 residues. Trimming took 3 bases from V and 2 from J, leaving 8 bases between them. The chain's CDR3 is CASSEVATGANVLTF. Written as DNA, the CDR3 is TGTGCCAGCAGTGAGGTAGCGACTGGGGCCAACGTCCTGACTTTC.

The V and J genes are TRBV6-5 and TRBJ1-2, with 9 bases fitting TRBD1. The V gene's germline CDR1 is MNHEY and CDR2 SVGAGI. This CDR3 has 15 residues. J gave up 7 bases and V 6 bases, and 12 bases lay outside the gene matches. CDR3 in amino acids: CASSPQGQGLSGYTF. Here the CDR3 DNA reads TGTGCCAGCAGCCCCCAGGGACAGGGTCTAAGTGGCTACACCTTC.

This clone is a singleton in its sample. This rearrangement joins TRBV7-9 to TRBJ1-2; 9 nucleotides line up with TRBD1. This CDR3 has 17 residues. Germline V gene data show CDR1 as SEHNR and CDR2 as FQNEAQ (reference sequence). V lost 5 bases, J lost 8 bases, and 18 bases stayed unmatched. CDR3 in DNA: TGTGCCAGCAGCCCTATGACCTATCCGGGACAGGGAGGCGGCTACACCTTC. Translation: CASSPMTYPGQGGGYTF.

This chain connects TRBV28 to TRBJ1-2, with 7 bases matching TRBD1. V was clipped by 6 bases and J by 3 bases; unmatched bases: 10. Germline CDR1 is MDHEN and CDR2 is SYDVKM. CDR3 length: 15 residues. This CDR3 reads CASRKPGTAYYGYTF. The CDR3 DNA reads as TGTGCCAGCAGAAAGCCCGGGACAGCCTACTATGGCTACACCTTC.

V and J are TRBV2 and TRBJ1-3; no clear D. Germline assignment: CDR1 SNHLY and CDR2 FYNNEI. V lost 4 bases and J lost 3, with 4 bases in between. This CDR3 has 12 amino acids. CDR3 residues: CASSGSGNTIYF. CDR3 nucleotide sequence: TGTGCCAGCAGTGGCAGTGGAAACACCATATATTTT.

V and J are TRBV3-1 (or the pseudogene TRBV3-2) and TRBJ2-7; 8 bases fit TRBD1. CDR1 LGHDT and CDR2 YNNKEL come from the germline V gene (reference sequence). Germline trimming cut 8 bases from V and 6 bases from J; bases unmatched to any gene: 15. The CDR3 runs to 15 residues. CDR3 loop: CASGPGDQGASEQYF. The CDR3 DNA is TGTGCCAGCGGACCTGGGGATCAGGGGGCGAGCGAGCAGTACTTC.

The chain joins TRBV28 to TRBJ1-2; TRBD1 matches at 7 bases. CDR1 is MDHEN and CDR2 is SYDVKM in the germline V gene. Unmatched junction bases numbered 4, after V lost 1 base and J lost 2 bases. This CDR3 region has 15 residues. CDR3 nucleotide sequence: TGTGCCAGCAGTTTATTTGTGACAGGGAACTATGGCTACACCTTC. It yields the protein CASSLFVTGNYGYTF.

This rearrangement joins TRBV5-1 to TRBJ2-1; 10 bases align to TRBD2. The CDR3 is 15 residues long. The junction had 10 bases not matched to a gene; V was cut back by 5 bases and J by 8 bases. Germline CDR1 SGHRS, CDR2 YFSETQ. CDR3 DNA sequence: TGCGCCAGCAGACGAAGCGGGAGGGCTCTCGATGAGCAGTTCTTC. This sequence encodes CASRRSGRALDEQFF.

The V gene is TRBV12-3 or TRBV12-4, the J gene TRBJ2-7; D call uncertain. There are 13 residues in the CDR3. Trimming took off 3 bases at V and 1 base at J, with 7 bases between the two ends. The CDR3 reads CASSFADSYEQYF. Written as DNA, the CDR3 is TGTGCCAGCAGTTTTGCGGATTCCTACGAGCAGTACTTC.

This chain connects TRBV6-6 to TRBJ1-1; TRBD1 is a possible D gene (6 bases). The CDR3 covers 13 residues. Between the trimmed V and J ends, which lost 6 bases and 1 base, there was a span of 9 bases. Looked up from germline, CDR1 is MNHNY and CDR2 is SVGAGI (reference sequence). CDR3 DNA sequence: TGTGCCAGCAGCTTGGGACAGAACACTGAAGCTTTCTTT. Protein product: CASSLGQNTEAFF.

The rearrangement links TRBV19 to TRBJ1-1; 7 bases map to TRBD1. Unmatched junction bases numbered 6, after V lost 7 bases and J lost 1 base. The CDR3 has 14 amino acids. Per the germline V gene, CDR1 is LNHDA and CDR2 is SQIVND (reference sequence). CDR3 bases: TGTGCCAGTAATCCGGGACAGAGGAACACTGAAGCTTTCTTT. Its translation: CASNPGQRNTEAFF.

The J gene is TRBJ2-1, the V gene TRBV9; 7 bases align to TRBD2. V lost 0 bases to trimming and J lost 2 bases; unmatched junction nucleotides: 5. Germline V gene sequence: CDR1 SGDLS, CDR2 YYNGEE. This CDR3 comprises 16 residues. The CDR3 region has the DNA TGTGCCAGCAGCGTAGGTCACGGGGGGACCTACAATGAGCAGTTCTTC. Amino acid sequence: CASSVGHGGTYNEQFF. Full variable domain (outside the CDR3, taken from reference TRBV9 and TRBJ2-1): DSGVTQTPKHLITATGQRVTLRCSPRSGDLSVYWYQQSLDQGLQFLIQYYNGEERAKGNILERFSAQQFPDLHSELNLSSLELGDSALYFCASSVGHGGTYNEQFFGPGTRLTVL.

The CDR3 is CASSPNGGSGNTIYF. The CDR3 region has the DNA TGTGCCAGCTCGCCCAACGGGGGCTCTGGAAACACCATATATTTT. The V call is TRBV18, the J call TRBJ1-3; a weak D match, TRBD1 (5 bases). The CDR3 consists of 15 residues. Germline assignment: CDR1 KGHSH and CDR2 LQKENI. V lost 6 bases and J 0 bases, leaving 12 bases between the germline ends. Based on the CDR3 plus reference TRBV18 and TRBJ1-3, the full variable domain is NAGVMQNPRHLVRRRGQEARLRCSPMKGHSHVYWYRQLPEEGLKFMVYLQKENIIDESGMPKERFSAEFPKEGPSILRIQQVVRGDSAAYFCASSPNGGSGNTIYFGEGSWLTVV.

A word on this clone: At one of its ends the junction is not consistent with the germline gene, which may arise from a read error. The chain recombines TRBV6-5 with TRBJ1-1; D possibly corresponds to TRBD1 (6 bases). The CDR3 has 14 amino acids. The germline gives CDR1 MNHEY, CDR2 SVGAGI. For the CDR3, the DNA is TGTGCCAGCAGGTATCCGGTGGGACAAACCTCCCTCGTTTTT. Translation: CASRYPVGQTSLVF.

A single count supports this clone. This sequence joins TRBV18 and TRBJ1-5; TRBD1 matches 9 bases. CDR1 is KGHSH, CDR2 LQKENI, per germline. J gave up 4 bases and V 4 bases, and 5 bases lay outside the gene matches. CDR3 size: 15 residues. The CDR3 DNA is TGTGCCAGCTCACGGACAGGGGACCCTAATCAGCCCCAGCATTTT. Its translation is CASSRTGDPNQPQHF.

The J gene is TRBJ1-6, the V gene TRBV12-3 or TRBV12-4, with D maybe TRBD1 (5 bases). Trimming took off 6 bases at V and 7 bases at J, with 10 bases between the two ends. The CDR3 totals 13 residues. CDR3 region: CASRRGTNSPLHF. CDR3 in DNA: TGTGCCAGCAGAAGGGGAACCAATTCACCCCTCCACTTT.

V and J are TRBV7-6 and TRBJ2-7; tentatively, D is TRBD2 (6 bases). The CDR3 is made up of 15 amino acids. Per germline, CDR1 SGHVS and CDR2 FNYEAQ. Trimming cost V 5 bases and J 2 bases, with 16 bases left between them. CDR3 region: CASSLRDSLPYEQYF. Written as DNA, the CDR3 is TGTGCCAGCAGCCTGCGGGACTCTCTCCCCTACGAGCAGTACTTC.

The chain has TRBV5-1 and TRBJ1-1, with 8 bases identical to TRBD1. CDR3 length: 15 amino acids. Germline V gene data show CDR1 as SGHRS and CDR2 as YFSETQ. V lost 2 bases and J lost 1; bases outside the gene matches: 4. The CDR3 is CASSFQGAGNTEAFF. CDR3 in DNA: TGCGCCAGCAGCTTCCAGGGGGCCGGGAACACTGAAGCTTTCTTT.

V is TRBV27 and J is TRBJ2-3, with a possible D match to TRBD2 (7 bases). The CDR3 contains 16 residues. Per the germline V gene, CDR1 is MNHEY and CDR2 is SMNVEV (reference sequence). V was cut by 4 bases and J by 2 bases, with 16 bases left in between. The CDR3 protein is CASSSPLGGATDTQYF. The CDR3 DNA follows: TGTGCCAGCAGTTCGCCGCTGGGGGGGGCCACAGATACGCAGTATTTT.

The V call is TRBV28, the J call TRBJ1-3; D not certain. The V end was cut by 4 bases, the J end by 3 bases, with 4 bases between. There are 12 residues in the CDR3. Looked up from germline, CDR1 is MDHEN and CDR2 is SYDVKM. The CDR3 loop is CASSSIGNTIYF. The CDR3 nucleotides are TGTGCCAGCAGTTCCATTGGAAACACCATATATTTT.

This clone was detected only once. The rearrangement uses TRBV5-5 and TRBJ1-3, with unresolved D. CDR1 SGHKS and CDR2 YYEKEE come from the germline V gene (reference sequence). The CDR3 covers 17 residues. With 4 bases removed from V and 4 bases from J, the gap between germline ends came to 21 bases. The CDR3 DNA reads TGTGCCAGCAGCCCTGGGCTTTCTCCGAGATCGGGAAACACCATATATTTT. Translated, it gives CASSPGLSPRSGNTIYF.

V and J are TRBV19 and TRBJ1-1; possibly TRBD1 for D (6 bases). The germline gives CDR1 LNHDA, CDR2 SQIVND (reference sequence). The CDR3 loop spans 13 amino acids. V was trimmed by 6 bases and J by 7 bases, leaving 15 bases between them. CDR3 coding DNA: TGTGCCAGTAGCATACAGGGAGGGATTGAAGCTTTCTTT. Translating it yields CASSIQGGIEAFF.